This T cell receptor (beta chain) stems from a study of vaccination and CD4 T cells after COVID-19. Scientists ran DNA taken from cultured CD4+ T cells through the Oncomine TCR Beta short-read assay for sequencing. From the PCR reads, TCRdb called clonotypes with MiXCR, one entry per CDR3 protein. The data hold more than 13,000 distinct CDR3 sequences, with under 40% observed a single time. Germline V gene data show CDR1 as MDHEN and CDR2 as SYDVKM. The CDR3 extends over 18 amino acids. V was pared by 8 bases and J by 2 bases, with 26 bases between. This clonotype was seen once. The target antigen is unknown. Treatment specified: approximately 9-day PBMC culture with coronavirus spike peptide pools or control peptides (ViraFEST assay).

Sequencing input: CD4+ T cells from blood, cultured in vitro. The TCR was taken from a human donor who had recovered from COVID-19. The chain employs TRBV28 and TRBJ2-3; D is possibly TRBD2 (5 bases). The CDR3 sequence is CASRRLKGSGVTTDTQYF. CDR3 coding DNA: TGTGCCAGCCGTCGATTAAAAGGGAGTGGGGTTACCACAGATACGCAGTATTTT.